The sequence of this T cell receptor beta chain was determined in a study of blood T cell repertoires in COVID-19. Study-level information: Researchers got acute and convalescent COVID-19 samples from the United States, Italy and Spain. The cDNA or gDNA used as material had been derived from T cells, B-cell-depleted T cells, or PBMCs.

Germline loops: CDR1 SGHRS, CDR2 YFSETQ. CDR3 length: 16 amino acids. Trimming removed 4 bases from V and 5 bases from J; junction bases left unmatched: 9. Under the authors' procedure: From reference gene primer amplification, estimates of nucleated cell counts were derived. The method was immunoSEQ multiplex PCR; TCRdb's version includes in-frame clones alone and lacks a portion of them. V, J and clone size are those of that table, while D and trimming were read from the DNA. The sample shows approximately 210,000 clones, roughly 78% of them seen only once. This receptor was obtained from a middle-aged woman with acute or convalescent COVID-19. The chain combines TRBV5-1 with TRBJ2-3; TRBD2 agrees at 11 bases. Material for sequencing was peripheral blood. CDR3 loop: CASSQGTSGWGDTQYF. The CDR3 bases are TGCGCCAGCAGCCAAGGGACTAGCGGATGGGGAGATACGCAGTATTTT.